A selection of T cell receptor beta chains follows, all from one sample in a study of blood T cell repertoires in COVID-19. Measured with immunoSEQ multiplex PCR; TCRdb has only the in-frame clones, and not every one. The table lists roughly 90,000 clones, 86% of them singletons. The material sequenced was peripheral blood. The receptors were sampled from a human donor in a cohort sampled during active COVID-19. Both conserved end residues are part of each CDR3. D genes are given only for firm matches. Expanded clones are given a class, and other clones once, few, many or no size at all.

d_call: TRBD2
v_call: TRBV10-3
j_call: TRBJ2-3
clone_size: -
cdr3_length: 17
cdr3_nt: TGTGCCATCACACAAGGGAGCACGGCGGGGGGAACAGATACGCAGTATTTT
cdr3_aa: CAITQGSTAGGTDTQYF

d_call: -
v_call: TRBV27
j_call: TRBJ2-1
clone_size: -
cdr3_length: 13
cdr3_nt: TGTGCCAGCTGGTTACTAGGGGGGGGTGAGCAGTTCTTC
cdr3_aa: CASWLLGGGEQFF

d_call: -
v_call: TRBV11-2
j_call: TRBJ1-3
clone_size: few
cdr3_length: 13
cdr3_nt: TGTGCCAGCAGCTGGGGGGCTGGAAACACCATATATTTT
cdr3_aa: CASSWGAGNTIYF

d_call: -
v_call: TRBV6-2/TRBV6-3
j_call: TRBJ2-3
clone_size: -
cdr3_length: 14
cdr3_nt: TGTGCCAGCAGTCAGACAAGTCAAAGAGATACGCAGTATTTT
cdr3_aa: CASSQTSQRDTQYF

d_call: TRBD1
v_call: TRBV6-5
j_call: TRBJ1-2
clone_size: -
cdr3_length: 16
cdr3_nt: TGTGCCAGCAGTTACTCTGAGGGACAGGGGGCGACGGGCTACACCTTC
cdr3_aa: CASSYSEGQGATGYTF

d_call: TRBD2
v_call: TRBV19
j_call: TRBJ2-5
clone_size: -
cdr3_length: 14
cdr3_nt: TGTGCCAGTAGAGGACTAGCGGGGGAAGAGACCCAGTACTTC
cdr3_aa: CASRGLAGEETQYF

d_call: -
v_call: TRBV2
j_call: TRBJ1-1
clone_size: few
cdr3_length: 12
cdr3_nt: TGTGCCAGCACTGCAGGGTTAACTGAAGCTTTCTTT
cdr3_aa: CASTAGLTEAFF

d_call: -
v_call: TRBV6-5
j_call: TRBJ2-3
clone_size: -
cdr3_length: 14
cdr3_nt: TGTGCCAGCAGTCCGGGACTCTCATCAGATACGCAGTATTTT
cdr3_aa: CASSPGLSSDTQYF

d_call: TRBD2
v_call: TRBV5-4
j_call: TRBJ2-5
clone_size: -
cdr3_length: 14
cdr3_nt: TGTGCCAGCAGCTTGTTAGCGGGAGGAGAGACCCAGTACTTC
cdr3_aa: CASSLLAGGETQYF

d_call: -
v_call: TRBV4-1
j_call: TRBJ1-1
clone_size: -
cdr3_length: 15
cdr3_nt: TGCGCCAGCAGCCAAGATCGGAGACCGAACACTGAAGCTTTCTTT
cdr3_aa: CASSQDRRPNTEAFF

d_call: -
v_call: TRBV19
j_call: TRBJ2-7
clone_size: -
cdr3_length: 13
cdr3_nt: TGTGCCAGTAGCCCTGAAGGGGTCTACGAGCAGTACTTC
cdr3_aa: CASSPEGVYEQYF

d_call: TRBD1
v_call: TRBV5-4
j_call: TRBJ1-2
clone_size: -
cdr3_length: 13
cdr3_nt: TGTGCCAGCAGCTTGGCCACAGGGGATGGCTACACCTTC
cdr3_aa: CASSLATGDGYTF

d_call: TRBD1
v_call: TRBV7-2
j_call: TRBJ1-1
clone_size: -
cdr3_length: 15
cdr3_nt: TGTGCCAGCAGCCCCATGGGGACAGCGAACACTGAAGCTTTCTTT
cdr3_aa: CASSPMGTANTEAFF

d_call: -
v_call: TRBV12-3/TRBV12-4
j_call: TRBJ2-7
clone_size: -
cdr3_length: 13
cdr3_nt: TGTGCCAGCAGTTTAGGGGAGGGGGGCGAGCAGTACTTC
cdr3_aa: CASSLGEGGEQYF

d_call: TRBD1
v_call: TRBV6-5
j_call: TRBJ2-1
clone_size: -
cdr3_length: 14
cdr3_nt: TGTGCCAGCAGGCGCTGGGACAGTTACAATGAGCAGTTCTTC
cdr3_aa: CASRRWDSYNEQFF

d_call: -
v_call: TRBV5-3
j_call: TRBJ2-3
clone_size: -
cdr3_length: 14
cdr3_nt: TGTGCCAGAAGCTCGGGGGTAGGCACAGATACGCAGTATTTT
cdr3_aa: CARSSGVGTDTQYF